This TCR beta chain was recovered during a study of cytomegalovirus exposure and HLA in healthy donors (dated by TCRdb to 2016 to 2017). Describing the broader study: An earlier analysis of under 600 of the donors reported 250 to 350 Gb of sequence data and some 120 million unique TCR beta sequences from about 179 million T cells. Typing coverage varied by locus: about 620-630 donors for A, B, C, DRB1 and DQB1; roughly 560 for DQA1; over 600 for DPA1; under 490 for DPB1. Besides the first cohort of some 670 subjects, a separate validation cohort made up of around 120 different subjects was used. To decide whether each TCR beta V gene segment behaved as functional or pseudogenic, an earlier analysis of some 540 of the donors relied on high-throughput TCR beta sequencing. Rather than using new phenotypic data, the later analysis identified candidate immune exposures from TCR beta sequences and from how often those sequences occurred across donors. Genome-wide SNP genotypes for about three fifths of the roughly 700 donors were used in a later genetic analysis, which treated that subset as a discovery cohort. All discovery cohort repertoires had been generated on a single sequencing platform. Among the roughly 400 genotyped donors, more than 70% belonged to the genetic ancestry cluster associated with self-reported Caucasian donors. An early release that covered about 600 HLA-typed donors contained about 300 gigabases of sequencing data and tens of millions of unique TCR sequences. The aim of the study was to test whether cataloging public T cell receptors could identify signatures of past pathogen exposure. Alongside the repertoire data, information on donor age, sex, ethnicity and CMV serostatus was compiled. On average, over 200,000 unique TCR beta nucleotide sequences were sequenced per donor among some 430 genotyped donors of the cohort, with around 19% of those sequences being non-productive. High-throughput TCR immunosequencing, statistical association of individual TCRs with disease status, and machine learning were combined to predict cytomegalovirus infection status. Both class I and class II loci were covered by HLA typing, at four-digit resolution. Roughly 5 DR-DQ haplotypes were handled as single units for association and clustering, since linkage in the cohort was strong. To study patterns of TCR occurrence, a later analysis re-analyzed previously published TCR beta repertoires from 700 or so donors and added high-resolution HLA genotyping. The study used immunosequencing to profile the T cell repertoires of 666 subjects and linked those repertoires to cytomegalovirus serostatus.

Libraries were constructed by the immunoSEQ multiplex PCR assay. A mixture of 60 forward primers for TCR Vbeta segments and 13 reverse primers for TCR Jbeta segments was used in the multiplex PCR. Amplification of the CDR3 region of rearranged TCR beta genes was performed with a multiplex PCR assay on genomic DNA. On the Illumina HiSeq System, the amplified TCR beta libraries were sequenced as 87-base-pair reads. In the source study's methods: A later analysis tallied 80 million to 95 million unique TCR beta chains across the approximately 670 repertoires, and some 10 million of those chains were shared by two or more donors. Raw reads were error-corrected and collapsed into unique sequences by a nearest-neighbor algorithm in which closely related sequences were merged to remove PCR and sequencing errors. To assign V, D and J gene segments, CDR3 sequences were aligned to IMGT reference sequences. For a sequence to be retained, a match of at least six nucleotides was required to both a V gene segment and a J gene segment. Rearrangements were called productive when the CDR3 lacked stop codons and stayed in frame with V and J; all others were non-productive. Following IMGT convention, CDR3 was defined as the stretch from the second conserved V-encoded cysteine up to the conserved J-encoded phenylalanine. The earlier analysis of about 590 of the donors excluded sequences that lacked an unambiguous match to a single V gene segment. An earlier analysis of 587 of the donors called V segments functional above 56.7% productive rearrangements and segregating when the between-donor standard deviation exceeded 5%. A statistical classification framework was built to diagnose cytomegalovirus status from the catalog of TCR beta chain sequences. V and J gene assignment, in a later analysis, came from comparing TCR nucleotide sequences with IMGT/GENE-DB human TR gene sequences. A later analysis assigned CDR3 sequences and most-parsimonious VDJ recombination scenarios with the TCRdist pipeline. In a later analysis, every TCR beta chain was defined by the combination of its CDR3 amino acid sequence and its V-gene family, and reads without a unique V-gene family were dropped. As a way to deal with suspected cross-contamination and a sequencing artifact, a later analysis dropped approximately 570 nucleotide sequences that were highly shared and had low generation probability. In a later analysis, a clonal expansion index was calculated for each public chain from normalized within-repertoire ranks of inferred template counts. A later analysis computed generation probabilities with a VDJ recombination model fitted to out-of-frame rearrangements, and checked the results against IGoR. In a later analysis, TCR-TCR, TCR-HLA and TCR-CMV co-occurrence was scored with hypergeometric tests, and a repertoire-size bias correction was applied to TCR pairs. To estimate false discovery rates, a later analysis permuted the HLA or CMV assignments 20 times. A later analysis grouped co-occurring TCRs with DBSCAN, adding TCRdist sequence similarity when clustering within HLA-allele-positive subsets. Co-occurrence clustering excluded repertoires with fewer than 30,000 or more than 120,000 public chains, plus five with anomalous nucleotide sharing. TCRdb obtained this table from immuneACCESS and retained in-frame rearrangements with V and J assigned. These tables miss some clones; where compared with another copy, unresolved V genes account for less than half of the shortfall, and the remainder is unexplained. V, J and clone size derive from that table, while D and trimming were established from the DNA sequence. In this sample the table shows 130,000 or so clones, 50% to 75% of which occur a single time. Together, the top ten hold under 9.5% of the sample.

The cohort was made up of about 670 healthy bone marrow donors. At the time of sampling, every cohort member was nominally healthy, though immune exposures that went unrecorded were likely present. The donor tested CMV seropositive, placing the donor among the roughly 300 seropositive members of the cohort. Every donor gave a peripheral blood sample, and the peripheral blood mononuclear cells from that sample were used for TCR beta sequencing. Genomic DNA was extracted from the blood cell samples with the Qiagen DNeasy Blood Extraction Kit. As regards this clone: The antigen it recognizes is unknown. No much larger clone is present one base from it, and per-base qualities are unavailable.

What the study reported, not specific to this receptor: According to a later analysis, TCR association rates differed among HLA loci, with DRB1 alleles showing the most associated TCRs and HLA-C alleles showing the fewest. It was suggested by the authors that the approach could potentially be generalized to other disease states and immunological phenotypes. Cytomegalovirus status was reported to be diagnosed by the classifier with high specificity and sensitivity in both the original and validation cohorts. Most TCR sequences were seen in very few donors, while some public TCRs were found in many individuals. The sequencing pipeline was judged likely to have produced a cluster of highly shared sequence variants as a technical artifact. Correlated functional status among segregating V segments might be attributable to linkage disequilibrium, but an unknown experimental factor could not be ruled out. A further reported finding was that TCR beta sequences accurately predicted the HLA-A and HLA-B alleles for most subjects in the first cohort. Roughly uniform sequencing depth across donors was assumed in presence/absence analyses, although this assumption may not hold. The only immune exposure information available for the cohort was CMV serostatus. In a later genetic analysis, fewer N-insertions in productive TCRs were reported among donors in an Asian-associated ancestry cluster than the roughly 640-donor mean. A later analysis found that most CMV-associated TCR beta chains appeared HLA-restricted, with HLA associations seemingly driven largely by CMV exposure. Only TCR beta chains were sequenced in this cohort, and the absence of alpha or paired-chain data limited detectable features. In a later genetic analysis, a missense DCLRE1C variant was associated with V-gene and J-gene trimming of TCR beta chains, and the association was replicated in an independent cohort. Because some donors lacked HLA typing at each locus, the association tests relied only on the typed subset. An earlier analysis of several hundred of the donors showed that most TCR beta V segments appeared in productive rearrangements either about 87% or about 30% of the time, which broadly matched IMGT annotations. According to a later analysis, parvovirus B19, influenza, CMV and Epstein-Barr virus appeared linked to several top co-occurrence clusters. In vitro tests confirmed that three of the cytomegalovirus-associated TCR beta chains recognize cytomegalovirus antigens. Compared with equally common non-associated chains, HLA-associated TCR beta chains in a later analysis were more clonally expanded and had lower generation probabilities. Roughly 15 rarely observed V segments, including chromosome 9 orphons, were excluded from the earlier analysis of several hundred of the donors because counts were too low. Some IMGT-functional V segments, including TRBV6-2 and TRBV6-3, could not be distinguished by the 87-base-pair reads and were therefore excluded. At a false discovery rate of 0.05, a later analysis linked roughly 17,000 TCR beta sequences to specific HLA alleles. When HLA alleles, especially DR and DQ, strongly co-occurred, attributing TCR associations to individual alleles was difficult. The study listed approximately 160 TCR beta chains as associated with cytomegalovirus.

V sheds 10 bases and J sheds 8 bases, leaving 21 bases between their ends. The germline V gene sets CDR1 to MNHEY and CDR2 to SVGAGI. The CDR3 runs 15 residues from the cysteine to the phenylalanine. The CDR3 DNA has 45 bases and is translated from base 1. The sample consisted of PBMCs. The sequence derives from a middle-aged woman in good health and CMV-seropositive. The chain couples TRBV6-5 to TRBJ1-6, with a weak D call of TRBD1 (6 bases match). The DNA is TGTGCCACCGGAGGGAGGGGGGGCGCGGATTCACCCCTCCACTTT. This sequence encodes CATGGRGGADSPLHF.